The next 20 T cell receptor beta chains were all read from a single sample in a study of blood T cell repertoires in COVID-19. Measured with immunoSEQ multiplex PCR; TCRdb has only the in-frame clones, and not every one. The table lists about 260,000 clones, approximately 90% of them singletons. Sequencing input: PBMCs or T cells enriched from blood (not recorded which). The receptors were gathered from a middle-aged man who had been exposed to COVID-19.

This chain joins TRBV9 and TRBJ2-7; D is undetermined. The CDR3 consists of 15 residues. Trimming pared 3 bases from V and 6 bases from J, leaving 19 bases between. CDR1 is SGDLS, CDR2 YYNGEE, per germline. CDR3 sequence: CASSASLVAVPEQYF. The CDR3 DNA follows: TGTGCCAGCAGCGCCTCACTGGTGGCGGTTCCCGAGCAGTACTTC.

The chain couples TRBV5-1 to TRBJ2-2; tentative D call: TRBD1 (6 bases). The CDR3 extends over 13 amino acids. From germline, CDR1 is SGHRS and CDR2 YFSETQ. The germline V and J ends were trimmed by 4 bases and 10 bases, with 14 bases remaining between them. The CDR3 nucleotides read TGCGCCAGCAGCCCCGGTACGGGACAGGAGCTGTTTTTT. This encodes CASSPGTGQELFF.

This chain joins TRBV7-9 and TRBJ2-2; weak D call: TRBD2 (5 bases). Trimming took 1 base from V and 6 from J, leaving 12 bases between them. The germline V gene has CDR1 SEHNR and CDR2 FQNEAQ (reference sequence). The CDR3 is 15 residues long. The CDR3 DNA sequence: TGTGCCAGCAGCTTAGTAATCGGGGTCGCCGGGGAGCTGTTTTTT. Translation gives CASSLVIGVAGELFF.

V gene TRBV19 combines with J gene TRBJ2-2; possible D gene TRBD2, 5 bases. Germline V gene data show CDR1 as LNHDA and CDR2 as SQIVND (reference sequence). Trimming removed 5 bases from V and 3 bases from J, with 10 bases in between. The CDR3 contains 14 residues. The CDR3 sequence: CASSRTRDTGELFF. CDR3 bases: TGTGCCAGTAGTCGCACTAGAGACACCGGGGAGCTGTTTTTT.

This clone occurred a few times. V and J are TRBV28 and TRBJ2-2, with 11 nucleotides matching TRBD2. Trimming at V came to 5 bases and at J to 5 bases, leaving 4 bases not matched to a gene. Germline V gene lookup returns CDR1 MDHEN and CDR2 SYDVKM. The CDR3 runs 15 residues. The CDR3 DNA sequence: TGTGCCAGCAGTGTTAGCGGGAGGGAAACCGGGGAGCTGTTTTTT. Protein product: CASSVSGRETGELFF.

This chain uses TRBV4-1 with TRBJ2-7; TRBD1 agrees at 8 bases. There are 15 residues in the CDR3. Trimming removed 1 base from V and 4 bases from J; junction bases left unmatched: 6. Germline CDR1 and CDR2: MGHRA and YSYEKL. This CDR3 is CASSQAGRGHYEQYF. The CDR3 coding sequence is TGCGCCAGCAGCCAAGCGGGCAGGGGGCATTACGAGCAGTACTTC.

The chain joins TRBV4-1 to TRBJ1-6, with D hard to call. Trimming took off 10 bases at V and 0 bases at J, with 13 bases between the two ends. The CDR3 covers 15 residues. Germline CDR1 and CDR2: MGHRA and YSYEKL. The DNA of the CDR3 is TGCGCCACCTCCCTGGGGAGCTCCTATAATTCACCCCTCCACTTT. Amino acid sequence: CATSLGSSYNSPLHF.

The chain joins TRBV19 to TRBJ2-3, with D perhaps TRBD1 (6 bases). Germline CDR1 is LNHDA and CDR2 is SQIVND (reference sequence). The V end was cut by 3 bases, the J end by 6 bases, with 13 bases between. The CDR3 runs 14 residues. The CDR3 sequence: CASSIGRGSDTQYF. DNA of the CDR3: TGTGCCAGTAGTATCGGCAGGGGTTCGGATACGCAGTATTTT.

In this sample, this clone turned up a few times. The chain combines TRBV7-9 with TRBJ2-4; tentatively, D is TRBD2 (6 bases). The CDR3 is made up of 18 amino acids. V lost 5 bases, J lost 8 bases, and 28 bases lay in between. Germline V CDR1 and CDR2: SEHNR, FQNEAQ (reference sequence). Here the CDR3 DNA reads TGTGCCAGCAGCCTACCCCGGGCGGGATCGGGTGTGAGACACATTCAGTACTTC. Protein: CASSLPRAGSGVRHIQYF.

This sequence joins TRBV24-1 and TRBJ2-1, with D unresolved. The CDR3 is 15 amino acids. CDR1 is KGHDR and CDR2 is SFDVKD in the germline V gene. With 0 bases removed from V and 0 bases from J, the gap between germline ends came to 5 bases. CDR3 in amino acids: CATSDLSSSYNEQFF. The CDR3 DNA reads TGTGCCACCAGTGATTTGTCCAGCTCCTACAATGAGCAGTTCTTC.

The rearrangement uses TRBV6-4 and TRBJ2-1; TRBD2 matches 7 bases. The V gene's germline CDR1 is MRHNA and CDR2 SNTAGT. The J segment lost 5 bases and the V segment lost 0 bases, leaving 1 base of the junction unmatched. This CDR3 comprises 14 residues. The CDR3 loop reads CASSDSSGNNEQFF. CDR3 DNA: TGTGCCAGCAGTGACTCCAGCGGGAACAATGAGCAGTTCTTC.

The chain links TRBV6-1 to TRBJ2-5, with 11 bases matching TRBD2. The ends lost 1 base at V and 4 bases at J; junction bases unmatched: 5. Per germline, CDR1 MNHNS and CDR2 SASEGT. This CDR3 is 16 amino acids long. CDR3 in DNA: TGTGCCAGCAGTGAAGGAAGGACTAGCGGGCGAGAGACCCAGTACTTC. It yields the protein CASSEGRTSGRETQYF.

This chain joins TRBV11-1 and TRBJ2-1, with D possibly TRBD2 on 6 matching bases. V lost 5 bases to trimming and J lost 7 bases, with 15 bases between them. Germline CDR1 and CDR2: SGHAT and FQDESV (reference sequence). This CDR3 region has 14 residues. The CDR3, as DNA: TGTGCCAGCAGCCCCACCGGGAGTAGGAATGAGCAGTTCTTC. Translation gives CASSPTGSRNEQFF.

The rearrangement uses TRBV11-2 and TRBJ2-6; 9 bases match TRBD1. Germline V lookup: CDR1 SGHAT, CDR2 FQNNGV. This CDR3 has 16 amino acids. V was clipped by 3 bases and J by 2 bases; unmatched bases: 2. The CDR3, as DNA: TGTGCCAGCAGCTTTTGGACAGGGGCTGGGGCCAACGTCCTGACTTTC. Its protein product is CASSFWTGAGANVLTF.

CDR3: CAISERLGSSGNTIYF. The CDR3 DNA follows: TGTGCCATCAGTGAGAGACTCGGGAGCTCTGGAAACACCATATATTTT. V is TRBV10-3 and J is TRBJ1-3; D is ambiguous. V was cut by 2 bases and J by 0 bases, with 11 bases left in between. This CDR3 is 16 amino acids long. The germline gives CDR1 ENHRY, CDR2 SYGVKD.

V is TRBV7-3 and J is TRBJ2-2; D is uncertain. There are 14 residues in the CDR3. Germline V gives CDR1 SGHTA, CDR2 FQGTGA. The V and J ends lost 2 bases and 2 bases respectively, with 6 bases between them. The CDR3 here is CASSLERNTGELFF. The CDR3 DNA follows: TGTGCCAGCAGCTTAGAGAGAAACACCGGGGAGCTGTTTTTT.

This clone was seen once. V is TRBV3-1 (or the pseudogene TRBV3-2) and J is TRBJ1-2; D remains ambiguous. Germline V gene lookup returns CDR1 LGHDT and CDR2 YNNKEL (reference sequence). The CDR3 is made up of 14 amino acids. V lost 0 bases and J lost 4, with 9 bases in between. DNA for the CDR3: TGTGCCAGCAGCCAAGAGGGAGGGTTCTATGGCTACACCTTC. Amino acids: CASSQEGGFYGYTF.

This clone was found once. The J gene is TRBJ2-7, the V gene TRBV18, with 13 bases matching TRBD2. From germline, CDR1 is KGHSH and CDR2 LQKENI. The J segment lost 3 bases and the V segment lost 6 bases, leaving 17 bases of the junction unmatched. CDR3 length: 19 residues. DNA for the CDR3: TGTGCCAGCTCCCGATTAGGACTAGCGGGAGCCCCGACAAACTACGAGCAGTACTTC. Translating gives CASSRLGLAGAPTNYEQYF.

This clone was recorded only once. This chain uses TRBV30 with TRBJ2-5, with 8 bases fitting TRBD2. Germline V gene sequence: CDR1 GTSNPN, CDR2 SVGIG (reference sequence). J lost 8 bases, V lost 2 bases, and 10 bases had no gene match. There are 14 residues in the CDR3. CDR3 sequence: CAWSPRGLVYTQYF. The CDR3 DNA follows: TGTGCCTGGAGTCCAAGGGGACTAGTATATACCCAGTACTTC.

This chain links TRBV4-1 with TRBJ2-3; 14 bases match TRBD2. The CDR3 consists of 16 residues. The germline CDR1 and CDR2 sequences are MGHRA and YSYEKL. Trimming at V came to 0 bases and at J to 6 bases, leaving 2 bases not matched to a gene. The CDR3 here is CASSQDRLAGGDTQYF. CDR3 sequence (DNA): TGCGCCAGCAGCCAAGATAGACTAGCGGGAGGGGATACGCAGTATTTT.